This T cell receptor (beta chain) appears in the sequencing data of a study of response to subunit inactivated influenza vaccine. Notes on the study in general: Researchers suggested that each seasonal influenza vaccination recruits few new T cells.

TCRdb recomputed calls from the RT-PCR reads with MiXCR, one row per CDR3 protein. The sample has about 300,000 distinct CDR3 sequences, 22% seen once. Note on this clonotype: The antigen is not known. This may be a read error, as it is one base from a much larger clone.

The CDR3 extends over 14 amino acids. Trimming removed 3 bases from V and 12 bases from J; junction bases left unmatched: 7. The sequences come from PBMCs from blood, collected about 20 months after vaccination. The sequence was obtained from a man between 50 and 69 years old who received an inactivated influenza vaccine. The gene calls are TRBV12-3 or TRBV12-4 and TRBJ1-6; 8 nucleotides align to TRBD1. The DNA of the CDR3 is TGTGCCAGCAGTTTCGGACAGGGTCCCTTACCCCTCCACTTT. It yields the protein CASSFGQGPLPLHF.